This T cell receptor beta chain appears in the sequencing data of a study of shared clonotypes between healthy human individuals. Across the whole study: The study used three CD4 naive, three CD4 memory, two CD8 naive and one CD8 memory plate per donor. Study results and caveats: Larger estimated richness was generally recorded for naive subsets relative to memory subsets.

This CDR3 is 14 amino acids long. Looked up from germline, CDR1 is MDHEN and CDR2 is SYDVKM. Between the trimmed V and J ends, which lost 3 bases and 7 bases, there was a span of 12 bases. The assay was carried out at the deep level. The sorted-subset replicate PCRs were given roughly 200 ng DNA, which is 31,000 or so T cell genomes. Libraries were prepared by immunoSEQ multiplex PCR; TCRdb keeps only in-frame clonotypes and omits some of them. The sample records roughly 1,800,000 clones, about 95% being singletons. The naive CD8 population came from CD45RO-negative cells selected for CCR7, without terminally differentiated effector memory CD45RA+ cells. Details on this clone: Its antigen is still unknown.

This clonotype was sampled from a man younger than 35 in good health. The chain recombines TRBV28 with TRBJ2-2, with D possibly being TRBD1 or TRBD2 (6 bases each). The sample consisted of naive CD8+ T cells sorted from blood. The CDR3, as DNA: TGTGCCAGCAGTTTGCTAGGGGGGCACGGGGAGCTGTTTTTT. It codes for CASSLLGGHGELFF. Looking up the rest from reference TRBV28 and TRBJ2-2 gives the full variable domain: DVKVTQSSRYLVKRTGEKVFLECVQDMDHENMFWYRQDPGLGLRLIYFSYDVKMKEKGDIPEGYSVSREKKERFSLILESASTNQTSMYLCASSLLGGHGELFFGEGSRLTVL.